These 22 T cell receptor beta chains originate from one sample sequenced in a study of control samples from healthy donors and cancer patients. Sequencing used immunoSEQ multiplex PCR; TCRdb keeps in-frame clones, though not all of them. Seen here are some 120,000 clones, more than 80% observed once, and the top ten hold over 2%. The sample taken for sequencing was blood. Receptors were obtained from a man between 18 and 29 years old in good health.

The V call is TRBV4-1, the J call TRBJ1-2; TRBD1 matches at 7 bases. The trim removed 2 bases at V and 2 bases at J, leaving 2 bases unmatched. The CDR3 is 14 amino acids. The V gene's germline CDR1 is MGHRA and CDR2 YSYEKL. The CDR3 DNA reads TGCGCCAGCAGCCAACCGGGACAGAACTATGGCTACACCTTC. It codes for CASSQPGQNYGYTF.

The CDR3, as DNA: TGTGCCAGCAGCTTAGGCGGGAGCTCCTACAATGAGCAGTTCTTC. Translation gives CASSLGGSSYNEQFF. The rearrangement uses TRBV11-2 and TRBJ2-1; 7 bases are shared with TRBD2. The ends lost 1 base at V and 0 bases at J; junction bases unmatched: 0. Germline lookup yields CDR1 SGHAT and CDR2 FQNNGV. The CDR3 contains 15 residues.

The rearrangement links TRBV7-3 to TRBJ2-1; D remains unclear. Trimming shortened V by 5 bases and J by 5 bases, and 16 bases separated the two germline ends. The germline CDR1 and CDR2 sequences are SGHTA and FQGTGA. This CDR3 has 15 amino acids. CDR3 residues: CASSVDSTGHNEQFF. CDR3 DNA: TGTGCCAGCAGCGTCGACTCGACCGGTCACAATGAGCAGTTCTTC.

This chain joins TRBV20-1 and TRBJ2-5, with 7 positions matching TRBD2. V lost 3 bases and J lost 3; bases outside the gene matches: 13. The CDR3 loop spans 16 amino acids. The germline gives CDR1 DFQATT, CDR2 SNEGSKA (reference sequence). The CDR3 loop reads CSASRAGVRSEETQYF. In nucleotides, the CDR3 is TGCAGTGCTAGTAGGGCGGGAGTACGTTCGGAAGAGACCCAGTACTTC.

This chain uses TRBV5-1 with TRBJ2-1; D possibly matches TRBD1 or TRBD2 (5 bases each). Germline lookup yields CDR1 SGHRS and CDR2 YFSETQ. This CDR3 is built from 15 residues. Trimming cost V 4 bases and J 6 bases, with 17 bases left between them. In DNA form, the CDR3 reads TGCGCCAGCAGCCCGGGGCCGGGCTCCATCAATGAGCAGTTCTTC. Amino acids: CASSPGPGSINEQFF.

The V and J genes are TRBV27 and TRBJ1-1; 8 bases are shared with TRBD1. Germline assignment: CDR1 MNHEY and CDR2 SMNVEV (reference sequence). V lost 5 bases to trimming and J lost 0 bases; unmatched junction nucleotides: 8. The CDR3 has 16 amino acids. CDR3 sequence (DNA): TGTGCCAGCAGTATGGACAGGGTAACGGTGAACACTGAAGCTTTCTTT. It codes for CASSMDRVTVNTEAFF.

This chain uses TRBV4-3 with TRBJ2-5; D might be TRBD1 or TRBD2, each matching 5 bases. The CDR3 extends over 15 amino acids. Trimming cost V 0 bases and J 4 bases, with 12 bases left between them. Per germline, CDR1 LGHNA and CDR2 YSLEER. CDR3 DNA sequence: TGCGCCAGCAGCCAAGATCGGGCAGGGAGAGAGACCCAGTACTTC. Its protein is CASSQDRAGRETQYF.

The gene calls are TRBV2 and TRBJ1-2; D might be TRBD1 (5 bases). The germline V gene has CDR1 SNHLY and CDR2 FYNNEI. The CDR3 is made up of 12 amino acids. The V gene lost 3 bases and the J gene lost 8 bases, with 10 bases spanning the gap. CDR3 sequence reads: CASSDGHSGYTF. The CDR3 coding sequence is TGTGCCAGCAGTGATGGACACTCGGGCTACACCTTC. Looking up the rest from reference TRBV2 and TRBJ1-2 gives the full variable domain: EPEVTQTPSHQVTQMGQEVILRCVPISNHLYFYWYRQILGQKVEFLVSFYNNEISEKSEIFDDQFSVERPDGSNFTLKIRSTKLEDSAMYFCASSDGHSGYTFGSGTRLTVV.

This clone appeared once. The chain joins TRBV11-2 to TRBJ2-7, with 10 bases lining up with TRBD2. The CDR3 spans 15 residues. V was clipped by 6 bases and J by 1 base; unmatched bases: 6. The germline V gene has CDR1 SGHAT and CDR2 FQNNGV. CDR3 loop: CASREPGLASYEQYF. The CDR3 nucleotides read TGTGCCAGCAGAGAACCGGGACTAGCGTCCTACGAGCAGTACTTC.

The table lists this clone with a count of one. V and J are TRBV20-1 and TRBJ2-3; D is undetermined. From germline, CDR1 is DFQATT and CDR2 SNEGSKA (reference sequence). Trimming stripped 3 bases from V and 6 bases from J, with 10 bases between. This CDR3 spans 12 amino acids. Here the CDR3 reads CSASTSLDTQYF. In DNA form, the CDR3 reads TGCAGTGCTAGTACCTCGCTGGATACGCAGTATTTT.

This rearrangement joins TRBV19 to TRBJ2-7; tentative D call: TRBD1 (5 bases). V was trimmed by 6 bases and J by 1 base, leaving 10 bases between them. Germline CDR1 LNHDA, CDR2 SQIVND (reference sequence). This CDR3 region has 13 residues. For the CDR3, the DNA is TGTGCCAGTAGCTGGGGCACGTCCTACGAGCAGTACTTC. Translating it yields CASSWGTSYEQYF. The variable domain in full, with the rest retrieved from reference TRBV19 and TRBJ2-7, is DGGITQSPKYLFRKEGQNVTLSCEQNLNHDAMYWYRQDPGQGLRLIYYSQIVNDFQKGDIAEGYSVSREKKESFPLTVTSAQKNPTAFYLCASSWGTSYEQYFGPGTRLTVT.

V and J are TRBV9 and TRBJ2-3; no firm D call. This CDR3 contains 16 residues. The ends were cut back, 0 bases at V and 2 bases at J, with 13 bases in the middle. Per germline, CDR1 SGDLS and CDR2 YYNGEE. CDR3 sequence: CASSVEGRRSTDTQYF. The CDR3 bases are TGTGCCAGCAGCGTAGAGGGCAGGCGATCCACAGATACGCAGTATTTT.

This clone was counted a single time. The chain recombines TRBV7-2 with TRBJ2-1; no clear D. The V and J ends lost 5 bases and 5 bases respectively, with 13 bases between them. Germline values: CDR1 SGHTA, CDR2 FQGNSA. The CDR3 runs 14 residues. The CDR3 here is CASSASLWDNEQFF. The CDR3 coding sequence is TGTGCCAGCAGCGCAAGTTTGTGGGACAATGAGCAGTTCTTC.

The rearrangement uses TRBV4-2 and TRBJ2-5; D may be TRBD2 (6 bases). From germline, CDR1 is LGHNA and CDR2 YNFKEQ. The V gene lost 0 bases and the J gene lost 3 bases, with 14 bases spanning the gap. The CDR3 spans 16 residues. The CDR3 DNA reads as TGTGCCAGCAGCCAAGATCCGACGCAGCGGGAAGAGACCCAGTACTTC. Protein: CASSQDPTQREETQYF.

The CDR3 region has the DNA TGTGCCAGCAGCTCCGGGGCAAACACCGGGGAGCTGTTTTTT. Translation gives CASSSGANTGELFF. The V call is TRBV7-9, the J call TRBJ2-2; D tentatively reads TRBD1 or TRBD2 (5 bases each). Germline CDR1 and CDR2: SEHNR and FQNEAQ (reference sequence). The CDR3 is 14 residues long. The V end lost 4 bases, the J end lost 2 bases, and 8 bases lay between the germline ends.

This chain uses TRBV5-4 with TRBJ2-1, with 7 bases that match TRBD1. Germline V gene data show CDR1 as SGHNT and CDR2 as YYREEE (reference sequence). J gave up 6 bases and V 2 bases, and 8 bases lay outside the gene matches. The CDR3 extends over 15 amino acids. CDR3 amino acids: CASSFGQEIGNEQFF. The DNA for the CDR3 is TGTGCCAGCAGCTTTGGACAGGAGATTGGCAATGAGCAGTTCTTC.

V gene TRBV21-1 combines with J gene TRBJ2-7; the table names TRBD1, a call not compared with the DNA. TRBV21-1 is assigned pseudogene status. CDR3 length equals 14 residues. CDR3 loop: CASTRRGQIYEQYV. As DNA, the CDR3 is TGTGCCAGCACCCGGAGAGGACAGATCTACGAGCAGTACGTC.

The V and J genes are TRBV5-1 and TRBJ1-4; unclear D gene. Between the trimmed V and J ends, which lost 0 bases and 7 bases, there was a span of 13 bases. Germline assignment: CDR1 SGHRS and CDR2 YFSETQ. This CDR3 is built from 15 residues. The CDR3 sequence: CASSLEGRYGEKLFF. As DNA, the CDR3 is TGCGCCAGCAGCTTGGAAGGGAGATACGGTGAAAAACTGTTTTTT.

A remark on this clone: Different DNA sequences within this sample yield the same CDR3. The J gene is TRBJ2-2, the V gene TRBV3-1 (or the pseudogene TRBV3-2), with a tentative D call TRBD2 (6 bases). The ends were cut back, 3 bases at V and 3 bases at J, with 8 bases in the middle. Germline V gives CDR1 LGHDT, CDR2 YNNKEL (reference sequence). CDR3 size: 14 residues. CDR3 amino acids: CASSQEGYTGELFF. The DNA of the CDR3 is TGTGCCAGCAGCCAGGAGGGGTACACCGGGGAGCTGTTTTTT.

This clone was seen once. V gene TRBV18 combines with J gene TRBJ2-1, with TRBD1 matching over 9 bases. There are 15 residues in the CDR3. Unmatched junction bases numbered 0, after V lost 1 base and J lost 2 bases. Germline values: CDR1 KGHSH, CDR2 LQKENI. CDR3 region: CASSPRQGAYNEQFF. DNA of the CDR3: TGTGCCAGCTCACCACGACAGGGGGCCTACAATGAGCAGTTCTTC.

The chain has TRBV5-5 and TRBJ2-1; 7 nucleotides agree with TRBD1. CDR3 length: 14 residues. V shed 0 bases and J 8 bases; nucleotides not matched to a gene: 5. The germline gives CDR1 SGHKS, CDR2 YYEKEE (reference sequence). The CDR3 bases are TGTGCCAGCAGCTTGGACAGGGGTTTGGATGAGCAGTTCTTC. As protein: CASSLDRGLDEQFF.

This sequence joins TRBV18 and TRBJ2-1, with 10 bases fitting TRBD2. V lost 4 bases to trimming and J lost 5 bases; unmatched junction nucleotides: 5. The CDR3 runs 15 residues. CDR1 is KGHSH, CDR2 LQKENI, per germline. CDR3 DNA sequence: TGTGCCAGCTCACAAACTAGCGGGACCGACAATGAGCAGTTCTTC. Translated: CASSQTSGTDNEQFF.